This T cell receptor beta chain was identified during a study of T cells in Graves' hyperthyroidism and ophthalmopathy. From RNA transcripts, TCR beta CDR3 regions were amplified. First-round RT-PCR with HTBI primers amplified the TCR CDR3 region. TCRdb reanalysed the multiplex PCR reads using MiXCR and keeps one entry per CDR3 protein. Of 400,000 to 550,000 distinct CDR3 sequences listed, about 15% are singletons. This clonotype was counted many times. Its antigen remains unknown. The definition of stable Graves' hyperthyroidism was no ophthalmopathy progression within 18 months. Fresh peripheral blood, 10 ml, yielded the PBMCs. General study findings and limits: Most expanded thyroid clonotypes above 0.001 also appeared in blood. Ophthalmopathy prediction by the model preceded onset by a median 6.5 months.

This CDR3 comprises 17 residues. The V gene's germline CDR1 is SGHAT and CDR2 FQNNGV. V lost 3 bases, J lost 1 base, and 6 bases stayed unmatched. The receptor comes from a woman under 30 with Graves' hyperthyroidism. This chain uses TRBV11-2 with TRBJ2-3, with 11 bases lining up with TRBD2. Sequences were obtained from blood. DNA of the CDR3: TGTGCCAGCAGCTTGGTGACTAGCGGGGCCGGCACAGATACGCAGTATTTT. Translated, it gives CASSLVTSGAGTDTQYF. Using reference TRBV11-2 and TRBJ2-3 for the parts outside the CDR3, the full variable domain is EAGVAQSPRYKIIEKRQSVAFWCNPISGHATLYWYQQILGQGPKLLIQFQNNGVVDDSQLPKDRFSAERLKGVDSTLKIQPAKLEDSAVYLCASSLVTSGAGTDTQYFGPGTRLTVL.